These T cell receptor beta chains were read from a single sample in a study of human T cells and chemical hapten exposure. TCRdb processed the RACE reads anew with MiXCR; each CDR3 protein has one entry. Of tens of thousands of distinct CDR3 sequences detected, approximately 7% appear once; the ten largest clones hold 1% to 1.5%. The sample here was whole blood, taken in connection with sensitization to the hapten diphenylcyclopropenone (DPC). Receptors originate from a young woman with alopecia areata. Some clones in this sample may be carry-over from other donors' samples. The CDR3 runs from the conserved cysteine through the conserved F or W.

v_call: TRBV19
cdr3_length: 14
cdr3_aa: CASSSSGGGDTQYF

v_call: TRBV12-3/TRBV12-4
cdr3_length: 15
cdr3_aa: CASSLFGGSTDTQYF

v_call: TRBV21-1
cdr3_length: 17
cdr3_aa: CASSKGRFKLGQETQYF

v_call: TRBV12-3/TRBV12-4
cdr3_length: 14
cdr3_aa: CASSPRRYSTEAFF

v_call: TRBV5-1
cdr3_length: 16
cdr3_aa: CASSPDSPIGTYEQYF

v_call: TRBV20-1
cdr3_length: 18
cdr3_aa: CSARDVGVWGGPSDTQYF

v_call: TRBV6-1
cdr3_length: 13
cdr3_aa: CASSGGTDYGYTF

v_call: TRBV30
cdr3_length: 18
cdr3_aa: CAWSVFYSRTARNQPQNF

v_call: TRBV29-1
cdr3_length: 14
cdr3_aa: CSVVRDGTNTEAFF

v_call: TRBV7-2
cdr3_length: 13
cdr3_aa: CASSRDFNEKLFF

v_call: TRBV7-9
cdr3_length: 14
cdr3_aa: CASSPRAGYNEQFF

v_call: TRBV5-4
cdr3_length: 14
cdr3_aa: CASSLDSSPETQYF

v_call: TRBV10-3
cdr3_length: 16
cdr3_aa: CAISETTLVRTDTQYF

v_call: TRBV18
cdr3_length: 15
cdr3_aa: CASSPPGTATDTQYF

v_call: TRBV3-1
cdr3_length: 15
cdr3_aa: CASSQHDTLNTEAFF

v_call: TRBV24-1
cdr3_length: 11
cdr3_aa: CATSFGDTQYF

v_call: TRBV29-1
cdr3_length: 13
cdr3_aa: CSVEPTMNTEAFF

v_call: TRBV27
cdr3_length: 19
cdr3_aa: CASSSTLIPGPSSGNTIYF

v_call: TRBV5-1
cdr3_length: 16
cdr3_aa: CASSWGDRGYFAEAFF

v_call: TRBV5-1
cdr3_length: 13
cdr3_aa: CASSFTGGYEQYF

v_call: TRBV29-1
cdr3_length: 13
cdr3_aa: CSVLHARYNEQFF

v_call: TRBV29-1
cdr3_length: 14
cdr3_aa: CSVAEGAYFYEQFF

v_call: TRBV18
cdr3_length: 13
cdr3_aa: CASSPGGNYGYTF

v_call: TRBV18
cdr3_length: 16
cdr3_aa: CASSPERAGSNQPQHF

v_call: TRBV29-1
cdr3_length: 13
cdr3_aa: CSVETALNTEAFF

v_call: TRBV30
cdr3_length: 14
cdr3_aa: CAWSGYRAGQPQHF

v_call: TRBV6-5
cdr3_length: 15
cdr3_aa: CASSYSVETNEKLFF

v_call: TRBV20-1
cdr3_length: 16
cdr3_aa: CSARGPVRAGTGEQYF

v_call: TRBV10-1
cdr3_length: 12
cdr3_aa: CASSLDSDTQYF

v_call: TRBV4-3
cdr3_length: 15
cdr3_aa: CASSQGASRAYEQYF

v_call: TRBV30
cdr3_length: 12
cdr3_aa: CAWSSGPYGYTF

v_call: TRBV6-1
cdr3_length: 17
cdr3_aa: CASIWSSGGLASDTQYF

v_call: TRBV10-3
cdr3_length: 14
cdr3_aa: CAISEGQSNQPQHF

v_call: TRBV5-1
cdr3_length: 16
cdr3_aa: CASSLAILAAQETQYF

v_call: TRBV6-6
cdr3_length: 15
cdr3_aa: CASSQGRGGGTEAFF

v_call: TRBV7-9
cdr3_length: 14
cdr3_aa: CASSLVSANYGYTF

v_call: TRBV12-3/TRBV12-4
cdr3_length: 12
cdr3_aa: CASLDSPGEQYF

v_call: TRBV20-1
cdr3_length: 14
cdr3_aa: CSAGFSAGDNTQYF

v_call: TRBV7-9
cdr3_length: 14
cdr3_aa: CASSLEWQNTEAFF

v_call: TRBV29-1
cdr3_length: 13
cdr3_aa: CSFTGAPRETQYF

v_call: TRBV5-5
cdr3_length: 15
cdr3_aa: CASSTRAEVGTEAFF

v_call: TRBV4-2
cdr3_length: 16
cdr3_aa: CASSQGWGAGNQPQHF

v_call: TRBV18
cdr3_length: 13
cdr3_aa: CASSYSVGDTQYF

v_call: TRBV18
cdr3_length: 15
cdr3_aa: CASSLTDRGYSPLHF

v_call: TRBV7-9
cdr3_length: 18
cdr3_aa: CASSLGLPGTLGLEKLFF

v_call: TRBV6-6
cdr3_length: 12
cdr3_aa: CASRKGQGEAFF

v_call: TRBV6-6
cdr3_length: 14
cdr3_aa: CASSRTGLNNVLTF

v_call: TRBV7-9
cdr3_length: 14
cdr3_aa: CASGTSGGYDTQYF

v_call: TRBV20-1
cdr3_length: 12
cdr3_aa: CSAKGTATEAFF

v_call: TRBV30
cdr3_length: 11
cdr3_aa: CARSNSYEQYF

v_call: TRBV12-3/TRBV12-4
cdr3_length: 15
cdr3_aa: CASSLRTGPNTEAFF

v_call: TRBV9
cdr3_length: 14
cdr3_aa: CASSVGPWADTQYF

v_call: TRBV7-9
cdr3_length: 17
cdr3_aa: CASSPRLAGPSTDTQYF